These 10 T cell receptor beta chains originate from one sample sequenced in a study of cytotoxic CD8 clonotypes in ibrutinib-treated CLL. Produced via immunoSEQ multiplex PCR; TCRdb's table is partial and in-frame only. The sample lists over 150,000 clones, roughly 80% occurring once. The sample in question was PBMCs, obtained after 12 months of ibrutinib treatment. These receptors came from a human donor with chronic lymphocytic leukemia.

This chain connects TRBV5-1 to TRBJ2-7; 10 bases agree with TRBD2. The J segment lost 2 bases and the V segment lost 1 base, leaving 3 bases of the junction unmatched. This CDR3 has 15 residues. The germline V gene encodes CDR1 SGHRS and CDR2 YFSETQ. The CDR3 region has the DNA TGCGCCAGCAGCTTGTCACTAGCGGGGCCCTACGAGCAGTACTTC. This gives the protein CASSLSLAGPYEQYF.

The chain joins TRBV7-2 to TRBJ2-1; 15 bases align to TRBD2. This CDR3 spans 16 amino acids. CDR1 and CDR2 from the germline V gene are SGHTA and FQGNSA. V was clipped by 5 bases and J by 7 bases; unmatched bases: 6. CDR3 sequence (DNA): TGTGCCAGCAGCCCCGGGACTAGCGGGAGGAGGAATGAGCAGTTCTTC. Protein sequence: CASSPGTSGRRNEQFF.

The chain recombines TRBV7-9 with TRBJ2-1; D possibly corresponds to TRBD2 (6 bases). The CDR3 is made up of 15 amino acids. The germline V and J ends were trimmed by 4 bases and 8 bases, with 18 bases remaining between them. The germline V gene encodes CDR1 SEHNR and CDR2 FQNEAQ (reference sequence). CDR3 sequence: CASSSPGLPLDEQFF. The DNA for the CDR3 is TGTGCCAGCAGCTCGCCGGGACTCCCATTGGATGAGCAGTTCTTC.

V usage is TRBV28 and J usage is TRBJ1-2, with a weak D call TRBD1 (6 bases). The CDR3 runs 12 residues. Germline values: CDR1 MDHEN, CDR2 SYDVKM. V was shortened by 2 bases and J by 12 bases, with 13 bases between the two germline ends. The CDR3 reads CASSLAQGRHTF. In nucleotides, the CDR3 is TGTGCCAGCAGTTTAGCACAGGGCAGGCACACCTTC.

The chain carries TRBV5-8 and TRBJ1-2, with 7 bases fitting TRBD1. The CDR3 is made up of 11 amino acids. The trim removed 5 bases at V and 8 bases at J, leaving 3 bases unmatched. Germline lookup yields CDR1 SGHTS and CDR2 YDEGEE. Here the CDR3 DNA reads TGTGCCAGCAGTTACAGGGGAGGCTACACCTTC. Its translation: CASSYRGGYTF.

The chain is built from TRBV5-4 and TRBJ2-5; 8 bases agree with TRBD1. The CDR3 is 13 residues long. From germline, CDR1 is SGHNT and CDR2 YYREEE (reference sequence). V lost 4 bases and J lost 2; bases outside the gene matches: 1. CDR3 sequence reads: CASSRDRQETQYF. The DNA for the CDR3 is TGTGCCAGCAGCCGGGACAGGCAAGAGACCCAGTACTTC.

The chain employs TRBV9 and TRBJ2-7; D perhaps matches TRBD1 (6 bases). Germline V gives CDR1 SGDLS, CDR2 YYNGEE. The CDR3 covers 14 residues. Trimming cost V 0 bases and J 3 bases, with 10 bases left between them. CDR3 bases: TGTGCCAGCAGCGTAGATTTAGGGGGCTACGAGCAGTACTTC. It yields the protein CASSVDLGGYEQYF.

J is TRBJ2-2 and V is TRBV27; TRBD1 might be the D (5 bases). Per germline, CDR1 MNHEY and CDR2 SMNVEV (reference sequence). The CDR3 spans 15 residues. The V end was cut by 2 bases, the J end by 7 bases, with 14 bases between. CDR3 in DNA: TGTGCCAGCAGTTTAGGGGCAGCTAGGAACGGGGAGCTGTTTTTT. It codes for CASSLGAARNGELFF.

The V gene is TRBV4-1, the J gene TRBJ1-1; 9 nucleotides align to TRBD1. Trimming at V came to 6 bases and at J to 0 bases, leaving 2 bases not matched to a gene. CDR1 MGHRA and CDR2 YSYEKL come from the germline V gene. The CDR3 totals 14 residues. CDR3: CASRGDRVNTEAFF. As DNA, the CDR3 is TGCGCCAGCAGAGGGGACAGGGTGAACACTGAAGCTTTCTTT.

This clone was seen just once. The chain employs TRBV6-1 and TRBJ1-5, with 8 bases lining up with TRBD1. The junction had 4 bases not matched to a gene; V was cut back by 8 bases and J by 4 bases. Germline V gene lookup returns CDR1 MNHNS and CDR2 SASEGT. This CDR3 spans 13 amino acids. The CDR3 coding sequence is TGTGCCAGCGACAGGGGCAGGAATCAGCCCCAGCATTTT. It is translated as CASDRGRNQPQHF.